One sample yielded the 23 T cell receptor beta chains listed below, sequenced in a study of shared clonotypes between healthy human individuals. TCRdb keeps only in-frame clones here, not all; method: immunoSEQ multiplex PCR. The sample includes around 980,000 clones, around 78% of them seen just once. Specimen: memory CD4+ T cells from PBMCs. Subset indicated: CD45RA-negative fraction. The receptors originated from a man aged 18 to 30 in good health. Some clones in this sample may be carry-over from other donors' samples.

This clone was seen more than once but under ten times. CDR3 DNA: TGTGCCAGCAGCCAAGACCGGGACAGACTGCACACTGAAGCTTTCTTT. Translating it yields CASSQDRDRLHTEAFF. The J gene is TRBJ1-1, the V gene TRBV4-2, with 7 bases aligning to TRBD1. The germline gives CDR1 LGHNA, CDR2 YNFKEQ. The CDR3 totals 16 residues. J lost 3 bases, V lost 0 bases, and 7 bases had no gene match.

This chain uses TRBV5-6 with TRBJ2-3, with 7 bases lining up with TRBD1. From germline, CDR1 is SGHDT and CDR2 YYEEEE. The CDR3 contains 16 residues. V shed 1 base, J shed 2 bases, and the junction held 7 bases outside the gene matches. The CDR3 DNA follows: TGTGCCAGCAGCTTGACCCTGGGACAGCTCACAGATACGCAGTATTTT. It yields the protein CASSLTLGQLTDTQYF.

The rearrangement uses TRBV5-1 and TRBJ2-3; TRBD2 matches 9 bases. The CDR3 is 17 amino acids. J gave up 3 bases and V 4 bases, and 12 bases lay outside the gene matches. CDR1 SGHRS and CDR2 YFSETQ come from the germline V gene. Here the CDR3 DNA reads TGCGCCAGCAGCCCGAATCTTAGCGGGAGTGCGACAGATACGCAGTATTTT. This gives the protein CASSPNLSGSATDTQYF.

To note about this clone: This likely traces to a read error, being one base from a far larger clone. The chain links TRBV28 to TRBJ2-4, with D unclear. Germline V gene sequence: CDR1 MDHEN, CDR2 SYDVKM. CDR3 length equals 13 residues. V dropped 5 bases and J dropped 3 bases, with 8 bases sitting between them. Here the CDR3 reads CASSTIVKNIQYF. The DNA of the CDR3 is TGTGCCAGCAGTACTATAGTCAAAAACATTCAGTACTTC.

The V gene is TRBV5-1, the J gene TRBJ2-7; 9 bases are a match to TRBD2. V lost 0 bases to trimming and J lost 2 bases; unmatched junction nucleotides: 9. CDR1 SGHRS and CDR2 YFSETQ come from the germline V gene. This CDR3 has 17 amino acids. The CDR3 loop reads CASSLVGSGSLTYEQYF. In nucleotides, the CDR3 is TGCGCCAGCAGCTTGGTTGGTAGCGGGAGTTTAACCTACGAGCAGTACTTC. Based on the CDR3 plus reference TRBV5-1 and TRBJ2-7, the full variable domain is KAGVTQTPRYLIKTRGQQVTLSCSPISGHRSVSWYQQTPGQGLQFLFEYFSETQRNKGNFPGRFSGRQFSNSRSEMNVSTLELGDSALYLCASSLVGSGSLTYEQYFGPGTRLTVT.

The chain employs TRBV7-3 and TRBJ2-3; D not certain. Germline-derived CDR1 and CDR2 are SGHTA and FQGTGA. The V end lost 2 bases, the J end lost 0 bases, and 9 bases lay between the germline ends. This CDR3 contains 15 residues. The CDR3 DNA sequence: TGTGCCAGCAGCTTAGTGGGTGGAAGCACAGATACGCAGTATTTT. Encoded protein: CASSLVGGSTDTQYF.

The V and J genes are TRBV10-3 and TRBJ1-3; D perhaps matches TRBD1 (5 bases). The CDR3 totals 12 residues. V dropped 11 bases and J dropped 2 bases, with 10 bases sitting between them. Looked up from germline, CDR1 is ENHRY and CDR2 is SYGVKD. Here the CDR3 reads CASGHAGNTIYF. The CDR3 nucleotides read TGTGCCTCCGGACACGCTGGAAACACCATATATTTT.

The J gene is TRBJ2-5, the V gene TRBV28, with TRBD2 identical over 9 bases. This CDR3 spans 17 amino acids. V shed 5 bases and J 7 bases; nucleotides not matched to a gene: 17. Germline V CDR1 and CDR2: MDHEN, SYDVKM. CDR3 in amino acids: CASSPLAGVGNLGTQYF. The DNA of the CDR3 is TGTGCCAGCAGTCCCTTAGCGGGAGTGGGGAATTTAGGGACCCAGTACTTC.

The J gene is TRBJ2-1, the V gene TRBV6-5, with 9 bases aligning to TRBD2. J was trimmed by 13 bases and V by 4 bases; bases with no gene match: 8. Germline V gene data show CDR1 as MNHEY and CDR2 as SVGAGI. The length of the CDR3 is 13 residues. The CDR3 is CASSSIPGLAQFF. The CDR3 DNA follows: TGTGCCAGCAGTTCGATACCGGGACTAGCACAGTTCTTC.

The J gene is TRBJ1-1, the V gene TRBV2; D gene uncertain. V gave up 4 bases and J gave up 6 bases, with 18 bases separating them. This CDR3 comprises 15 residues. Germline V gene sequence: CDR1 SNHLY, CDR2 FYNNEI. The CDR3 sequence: CASSVGPPNFSEAFF. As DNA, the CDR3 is TGTGCCAGCAGTGTAGGGCCCCCTAACTTCTCTGAAGCTTTCTTT.

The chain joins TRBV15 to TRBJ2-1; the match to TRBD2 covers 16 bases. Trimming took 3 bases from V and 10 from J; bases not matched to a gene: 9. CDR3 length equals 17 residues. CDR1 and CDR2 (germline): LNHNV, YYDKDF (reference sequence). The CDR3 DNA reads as TGTGCCACCAGCAGCTCCCCGGGACTAGCGGGGGGGAGCGAGCAGTTCTTC. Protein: CATSSSPGLAGGSEQFF.

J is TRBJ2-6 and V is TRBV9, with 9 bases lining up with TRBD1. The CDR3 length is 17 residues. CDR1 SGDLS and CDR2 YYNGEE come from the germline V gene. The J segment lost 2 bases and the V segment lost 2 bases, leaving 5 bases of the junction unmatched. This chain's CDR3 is CASSVGTGTPGANVLTF. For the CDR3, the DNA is TGTGCCAGCAGCGTCGGGACAGGGACCCCTGGGGCCAACGTCCTGACTTTC.

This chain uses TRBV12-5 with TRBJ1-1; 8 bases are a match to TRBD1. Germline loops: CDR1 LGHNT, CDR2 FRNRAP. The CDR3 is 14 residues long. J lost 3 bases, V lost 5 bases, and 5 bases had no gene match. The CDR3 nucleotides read TGTGCTAGTGGTAACGGACAGGGTGACACTGAAGCTTTCTTT. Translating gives CASGNGQGDTEAFF.

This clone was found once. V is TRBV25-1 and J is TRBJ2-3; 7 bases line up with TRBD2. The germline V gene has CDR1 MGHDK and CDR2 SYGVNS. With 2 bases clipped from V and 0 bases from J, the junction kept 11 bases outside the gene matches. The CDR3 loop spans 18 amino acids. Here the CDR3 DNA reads TGTGCCAGCAGTGAACGGGACTACCCTTATTTTAGCACAGATACGCAGTATTTT. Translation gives CASSERDYPYFSTDTQYF. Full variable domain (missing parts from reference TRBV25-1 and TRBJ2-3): EADIYQTPRYLVIGTGKKITLECSQTMGHDKMYWYQQDPGMELHLIHYSYGVNSTEKGDLSSESTVSRIRTEHFPLTLESARPSHTSQYLCASSERDYPYFSTDTQYFGPGTRLTVL.

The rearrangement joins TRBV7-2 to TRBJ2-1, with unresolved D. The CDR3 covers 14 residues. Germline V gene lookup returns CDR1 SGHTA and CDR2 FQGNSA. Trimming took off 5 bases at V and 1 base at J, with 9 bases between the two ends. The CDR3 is CASSHDTSYNEQFF. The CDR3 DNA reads TGTGCCAGCAGCCATGACACGTCCTACAATGAGCAGTTCTTC.

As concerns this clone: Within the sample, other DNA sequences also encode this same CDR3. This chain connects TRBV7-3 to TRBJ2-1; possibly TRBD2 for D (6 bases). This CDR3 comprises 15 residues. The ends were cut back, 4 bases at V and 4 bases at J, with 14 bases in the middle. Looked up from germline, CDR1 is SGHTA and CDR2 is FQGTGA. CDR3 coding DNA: TGTGCCAGCAGCTCCTCCGGGACTGGGTACAATGAGCAGTTCTTC. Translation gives CASSSSGTGYNEQFF.

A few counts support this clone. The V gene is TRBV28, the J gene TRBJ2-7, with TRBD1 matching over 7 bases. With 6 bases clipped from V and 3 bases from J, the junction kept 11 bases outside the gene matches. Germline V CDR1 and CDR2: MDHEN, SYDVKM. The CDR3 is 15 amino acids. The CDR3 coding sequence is TGTGCCAGCAGCCAACTTGGGACAGTTAACTACGAGCAGTACTTC. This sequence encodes CASSQLGTVNYEQYF.

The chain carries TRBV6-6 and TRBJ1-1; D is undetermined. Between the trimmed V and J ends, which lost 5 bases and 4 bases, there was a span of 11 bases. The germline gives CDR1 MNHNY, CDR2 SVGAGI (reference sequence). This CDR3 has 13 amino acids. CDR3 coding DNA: TGTGCCAGCAGTCGAGAAATGGGCACTGAAGCTTTCTTT. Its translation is CASSREMGTEAFF.

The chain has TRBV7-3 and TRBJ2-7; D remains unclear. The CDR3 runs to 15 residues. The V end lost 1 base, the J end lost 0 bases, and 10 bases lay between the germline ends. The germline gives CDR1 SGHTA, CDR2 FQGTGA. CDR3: CASSLRGGPSYEQYF. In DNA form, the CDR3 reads TGTGCCAGCAGCTTAAGAGGTGGGCCCTCCTACGAGCAGTACTTC.

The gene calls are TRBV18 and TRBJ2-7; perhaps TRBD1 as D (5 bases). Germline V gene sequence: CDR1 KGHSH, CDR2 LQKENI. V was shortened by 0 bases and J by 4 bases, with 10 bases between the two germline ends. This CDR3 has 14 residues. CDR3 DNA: TGTGCCAGCTCACCACCGCCAGGGCATTACGAGCAGTACTTC. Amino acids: CASSPPPGHYEQYF.

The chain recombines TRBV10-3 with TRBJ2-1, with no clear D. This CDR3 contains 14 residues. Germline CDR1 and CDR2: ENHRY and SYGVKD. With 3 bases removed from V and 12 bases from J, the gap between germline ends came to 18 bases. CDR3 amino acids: CAISDPDESRPQFF. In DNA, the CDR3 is TGTGCCATCAGTGACCCGGATGAAAGTAGGCCGCAGTTCTTC.

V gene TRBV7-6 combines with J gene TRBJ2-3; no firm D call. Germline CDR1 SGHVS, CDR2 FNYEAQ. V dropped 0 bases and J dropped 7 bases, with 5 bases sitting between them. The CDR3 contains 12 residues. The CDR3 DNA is TGTGCCAGCAGCTTAGCACTCCATACGCAGTATTTT. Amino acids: CASSLALHTQYF.

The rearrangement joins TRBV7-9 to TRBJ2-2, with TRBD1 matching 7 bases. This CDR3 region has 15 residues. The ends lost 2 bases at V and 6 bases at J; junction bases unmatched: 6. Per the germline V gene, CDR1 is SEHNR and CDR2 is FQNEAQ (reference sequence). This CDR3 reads CASSLRGGGSGELFF. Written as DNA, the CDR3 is TGTGCCAGCAGCTTACGAGGGGGCGGATCCGGGGAGCTGTTTTTT.